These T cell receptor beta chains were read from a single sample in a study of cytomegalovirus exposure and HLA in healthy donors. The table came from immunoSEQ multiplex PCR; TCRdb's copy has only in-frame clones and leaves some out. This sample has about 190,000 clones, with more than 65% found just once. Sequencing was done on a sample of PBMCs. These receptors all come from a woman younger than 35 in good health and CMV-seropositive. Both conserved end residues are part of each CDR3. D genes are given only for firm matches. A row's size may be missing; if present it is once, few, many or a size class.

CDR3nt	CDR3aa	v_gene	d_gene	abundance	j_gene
TGTGCCACTTCGACCGGGACAGGGGTCTACGAGCAGTACTTC	CATSTGTGVYEQYF	TRBV19	TRBD1	few	TRBJ2-7
TGCGCCAGCAGCCAAGTAGGGGGGGCCACAGATACGCAGTATTTT	CASSQVGGATDTQYF	TRBV4-1	.	.	TRBJ2-3
TGTGCCAGCAGCTCGACAGGGGGCAACACCGGGGAGCTGTTTTTT	CASSSTGGNTGELFF	TRBV7-3	TRBD1	.	TRBJ2-2
TGTGCCAGCAGCGCAACGACAGGGGGCACTGAAGCTTTCTTT	CASSATTGGTEAFF	TRBV4-2	TRBD1	few	TRBJ1-1
TGCAGCGTTGAGAAGAGAAGGGGTGGCTACACCTTC	CSVEKRRGGYTF	TRBV29-1	.	once	TRBJ1-2
TGTGCCAGCAGCTACGACAGGGTAGGCTATGGCTACACCTTC	CASSYDRVGYGYTF	TRBV5-8	TRBD1	.	TRBJ1-2
TGTGCCAGCACCAAGGAGGACTACGGCTACACCTTC	CASTKEDYGYTF	TRBV6-1	.	.	TRBJ1-2
TGTGCCAGCACCGCGGGACAGGGGAAAGTGACCCAGTACTTC	CASTAGQGKVTQYF	TRBV2	TRBD1	.	TRBJ2-5
TGCGCCAGCAGCGAATTAGGGGGGGCATACGAGCAGTACTTC	CASSELGGAYEQYF	TRBV5-1	.	.	TRBJ2-7
TGTGCCAGCAGTCCAACACCGGGGGGGAGAGACACAGATACGCAGTATTTT	CASSPTPGGRDTDTQYF	TRBV7-9	TRBD2	.	TRBJ2-3
TGCGCCAGCAGCTTTTATTCGGGTGATTATGGCTACACCTTC	CASSFYSGDYGYTF	TRBV5-1	.	.	TRBJ1-2
TGCGCCAGCTCGATACAGGGCACCGTTTCGGGTTCACCCCTCCACTTT	CASSIQGTVSGSPLHF	TRBV5-1	.	.	TRBJ1-6
TGTGCCAGCAGTATAAGCCTCGGGACAGGGCTCGGACAGCCCCAGCATTTT	CASSISLGTGLGQPQHF	TRBV2	TRBD1	.	TRBJ1-5
TGTGCCAGCAGCTTAGATTACAGGGCGCAGCCCCAGCATTTT	CASSLDYRAQPQHF	TRBV7-2	.	once	TRBJ1-5
TGTGCCAGCAGCTTACCCGACAGGGGAAGGCATGAGCAGTTCTTC	CASSLPDRGRHEQFF	TRBV7-8	TRBD1	.	TRBJ2-1
TGTGCCAGCAGTGAATGGGCAGGGTGGGGCTACACCTTC	CASSEWAGWGYTF	TRBV6-1	.	.	TRBJ1-2
TGTGCCAGCAGTTCTCCCAGGGGTGGATCCGGGGAGCTGTTTTTT	CASSSPRGGSGELFF	TRBV6-5	.	.	TRBJ2-2
TGTGCCAGCAGCCCTGGACAGGGCGATGGGAACACCATATATTTT	CASSPGQGDGNTIYF	TRBV11-1	TRBD1	.	TRBJ1-3
TGCGCCAGCAGCTGGGGGGACTTGGTCACTGAAGCTTTCTTT	CASSWGDLVTEAFF	TRBV5-1	.	.	TRBJ1-1
TGTGCCAGCAGCGCCAGGACAGGGGGCATTTACGAGCAGTACTTC	CASSARTGGIYEQYF	TRBV7-9	TRBD1	.	TRBJ2-7
TGTGCCAGCAGTGAACTAGCGGGGGACTCGGAGCAGTTCTTC	CASSELAGDSEQFF	TRBV6-4	TRBD2	.	TRBJ2-1
TGTGCCAGCAGTCCGGGACTAGCGACCACAGATACGCAGTATTTT	CASSPGLATTDTQYF	TRBV27	TRBD2	.	TRBJ2-3
TGTGCCAGCAGCTTTCAGGGGATGGGCGAGCAGTACTTC	CASSFQGMGEQYF	TRBV7-2	.	.	TRBJ2-7
TGCGCCAGCAGCCAGACAGGGACTAGACCCACTGAAGCTTTCTTT	CASSQTGTRPTEAFF	TRBV4-1	TRBD1	.	TRBJ1-1
TGTGCCAGCAGAAGGACAGGGAATGAAAAACTGTTTTTT	CASRRTGNEKLFF	TRBV27	TRBD1	.	TRBJ1-4
TGTGCCAGCAGCAGGCGACAGGCCGGTGACACTGAAGCTTTCTTT	CASSRRQAGDTEAFF	TRBV7-2	.	.	TRBJ1-1
TGTGCCATACGACGGGCGAACACCGGGGAGCTGTTTTTT	CAIRRANTGELFF	TRBV19	.	.	TRBJ2-2
TGTGCCAGCAGCAGGACTAGCGGGGGCTACAATGAGCAGTTCTTC	CASSRTSGGYNEQFF	TRBV9	TRBD2	.	TRBJ2-1
TGTGCCAGCAGCAAAGACTTAGCGGGGATCAACAATGAGCAGTTCTTC	CASSKDLAGINNEQFF	TRBV5-4	TRBD2	.	TRBJ2-1
TGTGCCAGCGGACAGGGCAACACTGAAGCTTTCTTT	CASGQGNTEAFF	TRBV28	TRBD1	.	TRBJ1-1
TGTGCCAGCAGTGAACAACCACTCCTAAACACCGGGGAGCTGTTTTTT	CASSEQPLLNTGELFF	TRBV6-1	.	.	TRBJ2-2